This TCR beta chain was sequenced in a study of cytomegalovirus exposure and HLA in healthy donors. V lost 0 bases, J lost 4 bases, and 8 bases stayed unmatched. Germline CDR1 reads LGHNA; CDR2 reads YSLEER. The CDR3 consists of 16 residues. With 60 Vbeta and 13 Jbeta primers, the PCR was carried out. As originally analysed: A later analysis tallied 75 million to 80 million unique TCR beta chains, around 9.9 million of them shared. Only in-frame clones appear in the TCRdb table, and some are missing; sequencing was by immunoSEQ multiplex PCR. V and J calls and clone size are copied from that table; D and trimming were computed from the DNA. The profile shows 200,000 or so clones, roughly 84% of them singletons.

V is TRBV4-3 and J is TRBJ2-5; 7 bases are a match to TRBD2. The sequenced sample consisted of PBMCs. The clonotype comes from a woman aged 45 to 65 in good health and CMV-seropositive. CDR3 region: CASSQDWTRGGETQYF. In nucleotides, the CDR3 is TGCGCCAGCAGCCAAGATTGGACTAGGGGAGGAGAGACCCAGTACTTC.